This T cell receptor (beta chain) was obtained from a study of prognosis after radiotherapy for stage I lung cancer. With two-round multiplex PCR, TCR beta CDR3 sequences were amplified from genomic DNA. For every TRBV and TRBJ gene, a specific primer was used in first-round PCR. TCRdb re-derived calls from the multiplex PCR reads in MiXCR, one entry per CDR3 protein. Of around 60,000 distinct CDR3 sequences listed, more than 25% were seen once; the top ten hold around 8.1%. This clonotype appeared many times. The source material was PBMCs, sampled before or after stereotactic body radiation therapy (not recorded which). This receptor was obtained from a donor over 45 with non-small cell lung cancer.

The CDR3 sequence: CASKTGHNEQFF. The CDR3 DNA reads as TGTGCCAGCAAGACAGGCCACAATGAGCAGTTCTTC. The chain couples TRBV6-2 or TRBV6-3 to TRBJ2-1, with TRBD1 as a possible D gene (6 bases). Per the germline V gene, CDR1 is MNHEY and CDR2 is SVGEGT. With 7 bases removed from V and 5 bases from J, the gap between germline ends came to 9 bases. The CDR3 is made up of 12 amino acids.